Below are 20 T cell receptor beta chains sequenced from a single sample in a study of T-cell memory formation after mild COVID-19. TCRdb re-called the 5' RACE reads with MiXCR, one entry per CDR3 protein. The sample lists 170,000 or so distinct CDR3 sequences, about 21% occurring once. Sequenced sample: PBMCs or a T cell subset sorted from them (not recorded which). The receptors stem from an adult woman who had mild COVID-19 (a few samples of this study predate the infection). Cell type and time point are not known.

The CDR3 nucleotides read TGTGCCAGCAGAAGACTAGCGGGAGGCTCCTACGAGCAGTACTTC. Protein product: CASRRLAGGSYEQYF. V usage is TRBV6-2 or TRBV6-3 and J usage is TRBJ2-7; TRBD2 matches 13 bases. Trimming removed 6 bases from V and 0 bases from J; junction bases left unmatched: 2. This CDR3 is built from 15 residues. The germline V gene encodes CDR1 MNHEY and CDR2 SVGEGT.

V is TRBV5-6 and J is TRBJ2-1, with TRBD1 as a possible D gene (6 bases). The CDR3 is 16 amino acids. Looked up from germline, CDR1 is SGHDT and CDR2 is YYEEEE. The ends were cut back, 2 bases at V and 4 bases at J, with 16 bases in the middle. CDR3 residues: CASSFSGTNKYNEQFF. In nucleotides, the CDR3 is TGTGCCAGCAGCTTCTCCGGGACAAACAAGTACAATGAGCAGTTCTTC.

The genes are TRBV7-9 and TRBJ2-5; D unresolved. V lost 5 bases and J 9 bases, leaving 13 bases between the germline ends. Looked up from germline, CDR1 is SEHNR and CDR2 is FQNEAQ (reference sequence). The CDR3 totals 12 residues. This chain's CDR3 is CASSPDGSAQYF. The CDR3 nucleotides are TGTGCCAGCAGCCCCGACGGTTCGGCCCAGTACTTC.

This chain joins TRBV4-3 and TRBJ2-3, with no clear D. Germline values: CDR1 LGHNA, CDR2 YSLEER. CDR3 length: 17 amino acids. Deletions cut 0 bases from V and 2 bases from J, with 15 bases between. CDR3 protein: CASSQDGSASITDTQYF. Written as DNA, the CDR3 is TGCGCCAGCAGCCAAGATGGGTCAGCGTCTATCACAGATACGCAGTATTTT.

The chain recombines TRBV5-6 with TRBJ2-2; D is ambiguous. V dropped 1 base and J dropped 6 bases, with 4 bases sitting between them. This CDR3 spans 12 amino acids. Germline loops: CDR1 SGHDT, CDR2 YYEEEE. CDR3: CASSLLPGELFF. The CDR3 DNA reads TGTGCCAGCAGCTTGCTTCCCGGGGAGCTGTTTTTT.

The rearrangement uses TRBV15 and TRBJ1-5; D not certain. The germline V gene encodes CDR1 LNHNV and CDR2 YYDKDF (reference sequence). The CDR3 length is 13 residues. V lost 5 bases, J lost 3 bases, and 8 bases lay in between. CDR3 DNA: TGTGCCACCAGCTCCAGGAACAATCAGCCCCAGCATTTT. This encodes CATSSRNNQPQHF. The whole variable domain, filled in from reference TRBV15 and TRBJ1-5, reads DAMVIQNPRYQVTQFGKPVTLSCSQTLNHNVMYWYQQKSSQAPKLLFHYYDKDFNNEADTPDNFQSRRPNTSFCFLDIRSPGLGDTAMYLCATSSRNNQPQHFGDGTRLSIL.

This clonotype was picked up a small number of times. The V and J genes are TRBV4-2 and TRBJ2-7, with D unresolved. Germline V lookup: CDR1 LGHNA, CDR2 YNFKEQ. The CDR3 consists of 13 residues. Trimming took off 1 base at V and 2 bases at J, with 6 bases between the two ends. Here the CDR3 reads CASSQGAPYEQYF. CDR3 sequence (DNA): TGTGCCAGCAGCCAAGGGGCTCCCTACGAGCAGTACTTC.

The chain joins TRBV9 to TRBJ2-2, with 10 nucleotides matching TRBD2. V dropped 1 base and J dropped 4; count of bases not matched to a gene: 4. CDR1 is SGDLS and CDR2 is YYNGEE in the germline V gene. This CDR3 has 16 amino acids. CDR3 sequence: CASSVSSGGGTGELFF. Written as DNA, the CDR3 is TGTGCCAGCAGCGTATCTAGCGGGGGCGGCACCGGGGAGCTGTTTTTT.

The chain employs TRBV6-2 or TRBV6-3 and TRBJ2-1; 14 bases line up with TRBD2. The germline gives CDR1 MNHEY, CDR2 SVGEGT. This CDR3 has 15 amino acids. The trim removed 6 bases at V and 9 bases at J, leaving 7 bases unmatched. This CDR3 reads CASRDGLAGGVEQFF. The CDR3 DNA follows: TGTGCCAGCAGGGACGGACTAGCGGGAGGTGTTGAGCAGTTCTTC.

This clonotype was seen repeatedly, ten times or more. The chain recombines TRBV4-1 with TRBJ2-1; 7 positions agree with TRBD1. The trim removed 1 base at V and 0 bases at J, leaving 6 bases unmatched. Germline CDR1 reads MGHRA; CDR2 reads YSYEKL. The CDR3 has 17 residues. The DNA of the CDR3 is TGCGCCAGCAGCCAAGTATATCGGACAGGCTCCTACAATGAGCAGTTCTTC. Protein: CASSQVYRTGSYNEQFF.

This clonotype came up a few times. The chain joins TRBV7-9 to TRBJ2-7; tentatively, D is TRBD1 (6 bases). Trimming removed 4 bases from V and 5 bases from J, with 15 bases in between. The CDR3 loop spans 14 amino acids. CDR1 and CDR2 from the germline V gene are SEHNR and FQNEAQ (reference sequence). The CDR3 loop is CASSSATGFDEQYF. Here the CDR3 DNA reads TGTGCCAGCAGCTCGGCCACAGGGTTCGACGAGCAGTACTTC. Based on the CDR3 plus reference TRBV7-9 and TRBJ2-7, the full variable domain is DTGVSQNPRHKITKRGQNVTFRCDPISEHNRLYWYRQTLGQGPEFLTYFQNEAQLEKSRLLSDRFSAERPKGSFSTLEIQRTEQGDSAMYLCASSSATGFDEQYFGPGTRLTVT.

Comments on this clonotype: It is unclear where the CDR3 begins or ends on the DNA, so no DNA is shown, and the CDR3 is as TCRdb lists it. The chain combines TRBV7-5 with TRBJ2-7. TRBV7-5 corresponds to a pseudogene. The length of the CDR3 is 16 amino acids, counting both ends. CDR3 protein: CISVSEVTGNPYEQYF.

The J gene is TRBJ2-7, the V gene TRBV30; 11 bases are a match to TRBD1. With 4 bases clipped from V and 3 bases from J, the junction kept 5 bases outside the gene matches. The CDR3 covers 14 residues. CDR1 and CDR2 from the germline V gene are GTSNPN and SVGIG (reference sequence). The CDR3 sequence: CAWTDGTGGYEQYF. CDR3 nucleotides: TGTGCCTGGACTGATGGGACAGGGGGCTACGAGCAGTACTTC.

This clonotype was seen a few times. This rearrangement joins TRBV12-3 or TRBV12-4 to TRBJ2-1, with 14 bases that match TRBD2. The CDR3 sequence is 17 residues long. Trimming cost V 6 bases and J 6 bases; bases outside gene matches: 10. The CDR3 region is CASSPGLAGGLGNEQFF. The CDR3 DNA reads TGTGCCAGCAGCCCTGGACTAGCGGGAGGTTTGGGCAATGAGCAGTTCTTC.

The chain recombines TRBV3-1 with TRBJ2-5; D could derive from TRBD1 or TRBD2 (6 bases each). Germline V gives CDR1 LGHDT, CDR2 YNNKEL (reference sequence). The germline V and J ends were trimmed by 4 bases and 3 bases, with 18 bases remaining between them. The CDR3 is 16 amino acids. The CDR3 loop reads CASSPSGTGAKETQYF. For the CDR3, the DNA is TGTGCCAGCAGCCCCTCCGGGACGGGGGCTAAAGAGACCCAGTACTTC.

This chain uses TRBV5-1 with TRBJ1-2; perhaps TRBD1 as D (6 bases). Trimming removed 2 bases at V and 3 bases at J, with 23 bases between. The CDR3 extends over 18 amino acids. Germline V gives CDR1 SGHRS, CDR2 YFSETQ. The CDR3 DNA sequence: TGCGCCAGCAGCTTCGGTTATCTAACAGGGAGTTGGGACTATGGCTACACCTTC. This codes for CASSFGYLTGSWDYGYTF. The entire variable domain, with the rest obtained from reference TRBV5-1 and TRBJ1-2, is as follows: KAGVTQTPRYLIKTRGQQVTLSCSPISGHRSVSWYQQTPGQGLQFLFEYFSETQRNKGNFPGRFSGRQFSNSRSEMNVSTLELGDSALYLCASSFGYLTGSWDYGYTFGSGTRLTVV.

This chain uses TRBV6-6 with TRBJ1-5; D not resolved. Germline V CDR1 and CDR2: MNHNY, SVGAGI (reference sequence). CDR3 length equals 14 residues. V lost 7 bases and J lost 5, with 15 bases in between. CDR3 sequence: CASNPSENYQPQHF. In DNA form, the CDR3 reads TGTGCCAGCAACCCCTCGGAGAATTATCAGCCCCAGCATTTT.

This clonotype was detected a few times. The V call is TRBV11-2, the J call TRBJ2-1, with 9 bases fitting TRBD2. The trim removed 4 bases at V and 9 bases at J, leaving 4 bases unmatched. Germline loops: CDR1 SGHAT, CDR2 FQNNGV. The CDR3 is 13 amino acids. This CDR3 is CASSYSGSFEQFF. The CDR3 nucleotides read TGTGCCAGCAGCTATAGCGGGAGCTTTGAGCAGTTCTTC. The full variable domain, rest sourced from reference TRBV11-2 and TRBJ2-1, is EAGVAQSPRYKIIEKRQSVAFWCNPISGHATLYWYQQILGQGPKLLIQFQNNGVVDDSQLPKDRFSAERLKGVDSTLKIQPAKLEDSAVYLCASSYSGSFEQFFGPGTRLTVL.

In its sample, this clonotype was seen many times. The chain joins TRBV4-2 to TRBJ2-1; TRBD2 agrees at 11 bases. Germline assignment: CDR1 LGHNA and CDR2 YNFKEQ. Trimming took 0 bases from V and 2 from J; bases not matched to a gene: 6. The CDR3 has 18 amino acids. This CDR3 is CASSQEASGRMPYNEQFF. The CDR3 nucleotides are TGTGCCAGCAGCCAAGAGGCTAGCGGGAGGATGCCCTACAATGAGCAGTTCTTC.

This clonotype was counted a few times. The chain is built from TRBV24-1 and TRBJ2-5; either TRBD1 or TRBD2 may fit D (5 bases each). The germline V and J ends were trimmed by 0 bases and 0 bases, with 16 bases remaining between them. The CDR3 extends over 18 amino acids. The germline CDR1 and CDR2 sequences are KGHDR and SFDVKD. DNA for the CDR3: TGTGCCACCAGTGATTTGAAACGGGACGGAATCGACCAAGAGACCCAGTACTTC. Amino acid sequence: CATSDLKRDGIDQETQYF.